The 27 T cell receptor beta chains given below trace back to one sample, sequenced in a study of T cell responses to AZD1222 COVID-19 vaccine. Libraries were prepared by immunoSEQ multiplex PCR; TCRdb keeps only in-frame clonotypes and omits some of them. The sample contains approximately 170,000 clones, approximately 95% of which appear only once. The sequencing here drew on peripheral blood, taken on day 0 of AZD1222 vaccination. These receptors all stem from an adult in good health.

A word on this clone: Compared with germline, one end of the junction differs, possibly owing to a read error. The chain has TRBV9 and TRBJ1-1; possible D gene TRBD1, 5 bases. The V gene's germline CDR1 is SGDLS and CDR2 YYNGEE. The CDR3 extends over 15 amino acids. CDR3 protein: CVSSVGDSQNTEAFF. CDR3 coding DNA: TGTGTCAGCAGCGTAGGTGACAGTCAGAACACTGAAGCTTTCTTT.

The chain couples TRBV2 to TRBJ2-7; no clear D gene. The germline V and J ends were trimmed by 8 bases and 6 bases, with 11 bases remaining between them. The CDR3 sequence is 11 residues long. The germline gives CDR1 SNHLY, CDR2 FYNNEI. The CDR3: CASSPYGEQYF. The CDR3 DNA sequence: TGTGCCAGCTCACCTTACGGCGAGCAGTACTTC.

This clone was detected only once. The chain is built from TRBV25-1 and TRBJ1-3, with 7 bases matching TRBD1. Germline V CDR1 and CDR2: MGHDK, SYGVNS. The CDR3 totals 16 residues. The V segment lost 1 base and the J segment 5 bases; nucleotides outside the gene matches: 8. CDR3 loop: CASSESRPGQRNTIYF. The CDR3 DNA is TGTGCCAGCAGTGAATCCCGACCGGGACAGCGAAACACCATATATTTT.

The chain recombines TRBV28 with TRBJ2-7, with D uncertain. This CDR3 is 12 amino acids long. The V end was cut by 1 base, the J end by 3 bases, with 4 bases between. Germline V CDR1 and CDR2: MDHEN, SYDVKM. CDR3 nucleotides: TGTGCCAGCAGTTTATCAGGCTACGAGCAGTACTTC. Protein sequence: CASSLSGYEQYF.

The chain carries TRBV19 and TRBJ1-5, with D perhaps matching TRBD1 (5 bases). The CDR3 totals 16 residues. Deletions cut 1 base from V and 4 bases from J, with 14 bases between. Germline V CDR1 and CDR2: LNHDA, SQIVND (reference sequence). The CDR3 spells CASSIVGRAMNQPQHF. CDR3 bases: TGTGCCAGTAGTATAGTTGGCAGGGCAATGAATCAGCCCCAGCATTTT.

The chain combines TRBV29-1 with TRBJ1-2; D unclear. The CDR3 loop spans 13 amino acids. Germline lookup yields CDR1 SQVTM and CDR2 ANQGSEA. Deletions cut 8 bases from V and 8 bases from J, with 21 bases between. This CDR3 is CSLFVVGSRGYTF. Written as DNA, the CDR3 is TGCAGCCTCTTTGTAGTCGGGTCGAGAGGCTACACCTTC.

The chain employs TRBV6-4 and TRBJ2-2; 7 bases are shared with TRBD1. The junction had 5 bases not matched to a gene; V was cut back by 3 bases and J by 7 bases. The CDR3 totals 14 residues. In germline, CDR1 is MRHNA, CDR2 SNTAGT. The CDR3 coding sequence is TGTGCCAGCAGTGAAGGGACAGTAGGCGGGGAGCTGTTTTTT. Translated: CASSEGTVGGELFF.

The chain is built from TRBV15 and TRBJ1-4; a weak D match, TRBD1 (5 bases). The length of the CDR3 is 15 residues. V was shortened by 5 bases and J by 12 bases, with 22 bases between the two germline ends. Germline-derived CDR1 and CDR2 are LNHNV and YYDKDF (reference sequence). CDR3: CATSDSTQLQQELFF. The CDR3 nucleotides are TGTGCCACCAGCGACAGCACTCAACTCCAGCAAGAACTGTTTTTT.

The chain is built from TRBV7-9 and TRBJ1-6, with D perhaps TRBD1 (5 bases). CDR1 SEHNR and CDR2 FQNEAQ come from the germline V gene (reference sequence). V lost 5 bases to trimming and J lost 13 bases, with 15 bases between them. The CDR3 consists of 13 residues. The CDR3 region has the DNA TGTGCCAGCAGCCCAAGGGGCGGGCAGCCCCTCCACTTT. As protein: CASSPRGGQPLHF. The whole variable domain, remainder taken from reference TRBV7-9 and TRBJ1-6, is DTGVSQNPRHKITKRGQNVTFRCDPISEHNRLYWYRQTLGQGPEFLTYFQNEAQLEKSRLLSDRFSAERPKGSFSTLEIQRTEQGDSAMYLCASSPRGGQPLHFGNGTRLTVT.

V and J are TRBV6-5 and TRBJ1-5; D remains unclear. The CDR3 length is 16 residues. Germline V gene lookup returns CDR1 MNHEY and CDR2 SVGAGI. Trimming took off 2 bases at V and 2 bases at J, with 13 bases between the two ends. In DNA form, the CDR3 reads TGTGCCAGCAGTTACGTCCCACCCGTAGGCAATCAGCCCCAGCATTTT. The encoded protein is CASSYVPPVGNQPQHF.

The rearrangement joins TRBV14 to TRBJ2-3, with D unclear. Trimming took off 3 bases at V and 5 bases at J, with 3 bases between the two ends. CDR1 and CDR2 from the germline V gene are SGHDN and FVKESK. The CDR3 loop spans 11 amino acids. CDR3 sequence reads: CASSHGDTQYF. For the CDR3, the DNA is TGTGCCAGCAGCCATGGAGATACGCAGTATTTT.

The chain couples TRBV6-5 to TRBJ1-5; 8 nucleotides align to TRBD1. Germline loops: CDR1 MNHEY, CDR2 SVGAGI. With 4 bases clipped from V and 5 bases from J, the junction kept 4 bases outside the gene matches. The CDR3 sequence is 14 residues long. CDR3 amino acids: CASSSGQGYQPQHF. CDR3 in DNA: TGTGCCAGCAGTTCTGGACAGGGTTATCAGCCCCAGCATTTT.

V gene TRBV29-1 combines with J gene TRBJ2-3; D unresolved. CDR3 size: 15 residues. Germline-derived CDR1 and CDR2 are SQVTM and ANQGSEA. Trimming took off 5 bases at V and 1 base at J, with 16 bases between the two ends. CDR3 region: CSVYHHSGGTDTQYF. For the CDR3, the DNA is TGCAGCGTTTACCATCATTCAGGAGGCACAGATACGCAGTATTTT.

V and J are TRBV3-1 (or the pseudogene TRBV3-2) and TRBJ1-5; D uncertain. V dropped 0 bases and J dropped 9 bases, with 9 bases sitting between them. Germline CDR1 and CDR2: LGHDT and YNNKEL (reference sequence). The CDR3 totals 13 residues. CDR3 nucleotide sequence: TGTGCCAGCAGCCAAGAGGGCGTTCGGCCCCAGCATTTT. Residues: CASSQEGVRPQHF.

The V call is TRBV14, the J call TRBJ2-7; D not resolved. The CDR3 spans 15 residues. The V gene lost 2 bases and the J gene lost 3 bases, with 14 bases spanning the gap. Germline V gene data show CDR1 as SGHDN and CDR2 as FVKESK. The CDR3 spells CASSQTPLLNYEQYF. CDR3 bases: TGTGCCAGCAGCCAAACCCCTCTCCTAAACTACGAGCAGTACTTC.

The chain employs TRBV3-1 (or the pseudogene TRBV3-2) and TRBJ1-2; D ambiguous. V was trimmed by 1 base and J by 5 bases, leaving 17 bases between them. The germline V gene encodes CDR1 LGHDT and CDR2 YNNKEL (reference sequence). The CDR3 totals 16 residues. The CDR3 region is CASSQGIGYYRYGYTF. The CDR3 DNA sequence: TGTGCCAGCAGCCAAGGAATAGGGTACTATCGGTATGGCTACACCTTC.

This chain connects TRBV6-5 to TRBJ2-3; a possible D gene is TRBD1 (5 bases). Trimming took 9 bases from V and 6 from J, leaving 16 bases between them. The CDR3 totals 13 residues. Germline values: CDR1 MNHEY, CDR2 SVGAGI. CDR3 nucleotide sequence: TGTGCCAGTACACAGGTACTCTCGGATACGCAGTATTTT. It codes for CASTQVLSDTQYF.

The V and J genes are TRBV6-1 and TRBJ2-1; no clear D. In germline, CDR1 is MNHNS, CDR2 SASEGT. CDR3 length: 13 amino acids. V lost 3 bases and J lost 4, with 7 bases in between. The CDR3, as DNA: TGTGCCAGCAGTGAGCAGCTATACAATGAGCAGTTCTTC. Residues: CASSEQLYNEQFF.

The V gene is TRBV18, the J gene TRBJ1-1, with TRBD1 as a possible D gene (5 bases). The V end lost 5 bases, the J end lost 7 bases, and 17 bases lay between the germline ends. The CDR3 sequence is 14 residues long. Germline V lookup: CDR1 KGHSH, CDR2 LQKENI. CDR3 protein: CASSYWDGTGEAFF. The DNA for the CDR3 is TGTGCCAGCTCATACTGGGACGGGACCGGTGAAGCTTTCTTT.

The rearrangement links TRBV11-2 to TRBJ2-4; 7 bases line up with TRBD1. J gave up 7 bases and V 4 bases, and 7 bases lay outside the gene matches. CDR1 is SGHAT, CDR2 FQNNGV, per germline. CDR3 size: 14 residues. CDR3 residues: CASSSTTGPNIQYF. CDR3 DNA: TGTGCCAGCAGCTCGACGACAGGGCCGAACATTCAGTACTTC.

The chain uses TRBV5-1 and TRBJ2-5, with TRBD2 matching 7 bases. V was clipped by 1 base and J by 4 bases; unmatched bases: 10. The CDR3 is made up of 16 amino acids. Germline V CDR1 and CDR2: SGHRS, YFSETQ. DNA of the CDR3: TGCGCCAGCAGCTTGAACTTTTTGGGGGGGACAGAGACCCAGTACTTC. Translated: CASSLNFLGGTETQYF.

V and J are TRBV6-5 and TRBJ1-4; D unclear. Per germline, CDR1 MNHEY and CDR2 SVGAGI. The CDR3 runs to 10 residues. V was shortened by 8 bases and J by 10 bases, with 8 bases between the two germline ends. The CDR3 DNA sequence: TGTGCCAGCCGGTTGGGAAAACTGTTTTTT. Amino acid sequence: CASRLGKLFF.

This chain joins TRBV6-5 and TRBJ1-2, with 8 bases matching TRBD1. Germline CDR1 MNHEY, CDR2 SVGAGI. The CDR3 loop spans 13 amino acids. Trimming removed 7 bases from V and 5 bases from J; junction bases left unmatched: 6. CDR3 in amino acids: CASTPTGEYGYTF. The CDR3 DNA is TGTGCCAGCACCCCGACAGGGGAATATGGCTACACCTTC.

The V and J genes are TRBV5-6 and TRBJ2-3, with 10 bases that match TRBD1. The CDR3 is 14 amino acids. Unmatched junction bases numbered 4, after V lost 3 bases and J lost 6 bases. Germline CDR1 reads SGHDT; CDR2 reads YYEEEE. CDR3 sequence reads: CASSSGQGWDTQYF. For the CDR3, the DNA is TGTGCCAGCAGCTCGGGACAGGGGTGGGATACGCAGTATTTT.

This chain joins TRBV9 and TRBJ2-3; a possible D gene is TRBD1 (6 bases). V was trimmed by 4 bases and J by 0 bases, leaving 15 bases between them. CDR3 size: 16 residues. CDR1 and CDR2 from the germline V gene are SGDLS and YYNGEE. This CDR3 is CASSPPMGASTDTQYF. CDR3 DNA sequence: TGTGCCAGCAGCCCCCCAATGGGGGCTAGCACAGATACGCAGTATTTT.

This sequence joins TRBV7-9 and TRBJ1-5; D uncertain. CDR3 length: 12 residues. From germline, CDR1 is SEHNR and CDR2 FQNEAQ (reference sequence). V dropped 4 bases and J dropped 6 bases, with 7 bases sitting between them. The CDR3 sequence is CASSSLGQPQHF. In DNA, the CDR3 is TGTGCCAGCAGCTCCTTGGGTCAGCCCCAGCATTTT.

This chain links TRBV6-5 with TRBJ1-2; no clear D. Germline-derived CDR1 and CDR2 are MNHEY and SVGAGI. The CDR3 length is 13 residues. The V end was cut by 9 bases, the J end by 0 bases, with 11 bases between. The DNA for the CDR3 is TGTGCCAGTTCCAGAATTTCTAACTATGGCTACACCTTC. This sequence encodes CASSRISNYGYTF.